Below, one T cell receptor beta chain is given with its context. What it binds is not known. The CDR3 runs to 13 residues. Deletions cut 5 bases from V and 1 base from J, with 7 bases between. Per the germline V gene, CDR1 is KGHSH and CDR2 is LQKENI. This sample is part of a study of T cell responses to AZD1222 COVID-19 vaccine. The wider study: Second-dose recipients at about 4 or about 12 weeks were treated as one pooled group.

Regarding the study as a whole: Repertoire collection took place solely once the T cell response had peaked. Clonal diversity may have been underestimated, and the donors were mostly white British, with more females than males. Of the AZD1222 recipients, only 5 to 7 were seropositive at baseline.

Repertoires were generated with immunoSEQ multiplex PCR, while TCRdb's copy carries only in-frame clones and drops some. This sample has about 100,000 clones; over 75% occur once, and the top ten carry about 1.5%. This TCR was recovered from an adult in good health. The sample here was peripheral blood, taken on day 0 of AZD1222 vaccination. This sequence joins TRBV18 and TRBJ2-3, with D perhaps matching TRBD2 (5 bases). Here the CDR3 DNA reads TGTGCCAGCTCATCCGGGGGCACAGATACGCAGTATTTT. It encodes CASSSGGTDTQYF.